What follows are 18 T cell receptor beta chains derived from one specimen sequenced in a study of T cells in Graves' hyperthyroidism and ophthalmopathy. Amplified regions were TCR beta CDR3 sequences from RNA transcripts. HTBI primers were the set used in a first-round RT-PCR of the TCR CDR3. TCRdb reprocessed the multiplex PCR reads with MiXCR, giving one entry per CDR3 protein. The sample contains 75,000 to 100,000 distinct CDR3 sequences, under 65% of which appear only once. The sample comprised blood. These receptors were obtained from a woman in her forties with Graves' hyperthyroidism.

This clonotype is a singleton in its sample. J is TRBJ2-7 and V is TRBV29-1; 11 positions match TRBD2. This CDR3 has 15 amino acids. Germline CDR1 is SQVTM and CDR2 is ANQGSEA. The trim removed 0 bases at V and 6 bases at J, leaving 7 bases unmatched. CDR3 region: CSVEDSLAGVSEQYF. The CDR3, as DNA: TGCAGCGTTGAAGACTCACTAGCGGGAGTATCCGAGCAGTACTTC.

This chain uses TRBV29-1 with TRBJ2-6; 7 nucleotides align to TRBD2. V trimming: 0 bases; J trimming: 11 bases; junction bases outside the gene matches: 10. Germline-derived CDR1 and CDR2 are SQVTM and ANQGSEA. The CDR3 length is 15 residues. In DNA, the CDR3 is TGCAGCGTTGAAGATGGGGGGGGTAGCGCCTACGTCCTGACTTTC. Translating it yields CSVEDGGGSAYVLTF.

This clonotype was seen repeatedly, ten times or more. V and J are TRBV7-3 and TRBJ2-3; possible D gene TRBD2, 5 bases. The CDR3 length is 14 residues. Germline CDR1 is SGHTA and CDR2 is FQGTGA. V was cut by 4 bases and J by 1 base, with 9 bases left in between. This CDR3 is CASSSLGGTDTQYF. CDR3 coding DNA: TGTGCCAGCAGCTCGCTCGGGGGCACAGATACGCAGTATTTT.

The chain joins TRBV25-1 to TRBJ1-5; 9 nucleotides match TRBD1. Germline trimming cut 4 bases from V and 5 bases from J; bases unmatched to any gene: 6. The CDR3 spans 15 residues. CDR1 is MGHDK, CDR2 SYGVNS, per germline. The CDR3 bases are TGTGCCAGCAGTGCCCAGGACAGGGGTGATCAGCCCCAGCATTTT. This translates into CASSAQDRGDQPQHF.

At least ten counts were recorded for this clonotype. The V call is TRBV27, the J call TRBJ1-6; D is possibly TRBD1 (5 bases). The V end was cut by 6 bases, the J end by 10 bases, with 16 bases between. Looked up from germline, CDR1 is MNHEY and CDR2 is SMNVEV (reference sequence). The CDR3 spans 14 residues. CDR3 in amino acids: CASREPRGRSPLHF. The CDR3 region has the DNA TGTGCCAGCAGGGAGCCTAGGGGAAGATCACCCCTCCACTTT.

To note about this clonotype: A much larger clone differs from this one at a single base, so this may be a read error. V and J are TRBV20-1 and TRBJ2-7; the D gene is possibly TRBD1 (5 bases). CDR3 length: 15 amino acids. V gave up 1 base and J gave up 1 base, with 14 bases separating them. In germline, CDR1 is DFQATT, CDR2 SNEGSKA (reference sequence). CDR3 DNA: TGCAGTGCTAGAGGGGGCATTCTCTTGTCCTACGAGCAGTACTTC. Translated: CSARGGILLSYEQYF.

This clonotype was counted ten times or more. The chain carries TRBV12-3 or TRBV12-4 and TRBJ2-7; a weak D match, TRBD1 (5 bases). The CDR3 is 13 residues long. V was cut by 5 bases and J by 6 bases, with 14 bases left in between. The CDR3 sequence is CASSPGHSSEQYF. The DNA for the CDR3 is TGTGCCAGCAGTCCAGGACATTCCAGCGAGCAGTACTTC.

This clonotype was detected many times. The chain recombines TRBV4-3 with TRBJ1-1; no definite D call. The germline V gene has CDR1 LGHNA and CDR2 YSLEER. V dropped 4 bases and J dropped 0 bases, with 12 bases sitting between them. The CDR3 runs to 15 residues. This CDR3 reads CASSPSLTMNTEAFF. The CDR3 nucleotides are TGCGCCAGCAGCCCATCACTCACCATGAACACTGAAGCTTTCTTT.

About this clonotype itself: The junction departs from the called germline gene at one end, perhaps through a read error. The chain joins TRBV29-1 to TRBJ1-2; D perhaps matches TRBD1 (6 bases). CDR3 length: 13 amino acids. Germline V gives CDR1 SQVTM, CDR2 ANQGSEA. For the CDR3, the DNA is TGCAGCGTCGTGGACAGTATAAACTATGGCTTCACCTTC. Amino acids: CSVVDSINYGFTF.

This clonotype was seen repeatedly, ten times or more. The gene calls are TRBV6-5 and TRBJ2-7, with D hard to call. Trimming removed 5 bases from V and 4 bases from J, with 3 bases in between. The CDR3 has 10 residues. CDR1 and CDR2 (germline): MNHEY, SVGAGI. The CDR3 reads CASSAYEQYF. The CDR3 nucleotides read TGTGCCAGCAGTGCATACGAGCAGTACTTC.

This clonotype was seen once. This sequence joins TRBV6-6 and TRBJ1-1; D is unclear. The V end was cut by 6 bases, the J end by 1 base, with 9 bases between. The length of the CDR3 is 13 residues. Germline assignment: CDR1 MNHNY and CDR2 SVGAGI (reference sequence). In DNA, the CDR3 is TGTGCCAGCAGAGCCGGTACGAACACTGAAGCTTTCTTT. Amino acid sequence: CASRAGTNTEAFF.

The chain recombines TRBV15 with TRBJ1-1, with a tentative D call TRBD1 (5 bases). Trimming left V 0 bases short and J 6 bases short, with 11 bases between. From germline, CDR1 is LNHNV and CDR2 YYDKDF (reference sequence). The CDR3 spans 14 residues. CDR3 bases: TGTGCCACCAGCAGAGATGGGGCCGGCGCTGAAGCTTTCTTT. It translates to CATSRDGAGAEAFF.

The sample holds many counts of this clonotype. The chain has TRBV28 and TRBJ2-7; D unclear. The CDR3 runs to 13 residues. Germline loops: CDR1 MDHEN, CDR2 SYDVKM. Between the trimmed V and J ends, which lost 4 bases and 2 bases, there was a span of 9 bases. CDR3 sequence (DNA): TGTGCCAGCAGTTATGGCGGTGCCTACGAGCAGTACTTC. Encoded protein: CASSYGGAYEQYF.

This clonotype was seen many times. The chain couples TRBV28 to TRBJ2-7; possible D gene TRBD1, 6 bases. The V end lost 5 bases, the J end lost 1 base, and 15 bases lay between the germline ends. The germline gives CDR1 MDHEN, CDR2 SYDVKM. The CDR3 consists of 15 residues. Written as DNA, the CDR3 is TGTGCCAGCAGTCCCTCCCCCAGGGGATCCTACGAGCAGTACTTC. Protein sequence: CASSPSPRGSYEQYF.

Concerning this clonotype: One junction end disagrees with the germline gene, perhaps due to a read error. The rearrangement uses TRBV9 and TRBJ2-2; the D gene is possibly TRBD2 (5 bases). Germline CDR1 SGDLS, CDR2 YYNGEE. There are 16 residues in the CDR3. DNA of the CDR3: TGTGCCAGCAGCGTCGGACCCTCCGCCGTCACCGGGGAGCTGCTTTTT. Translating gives CASSVGPSAVTGELLF.

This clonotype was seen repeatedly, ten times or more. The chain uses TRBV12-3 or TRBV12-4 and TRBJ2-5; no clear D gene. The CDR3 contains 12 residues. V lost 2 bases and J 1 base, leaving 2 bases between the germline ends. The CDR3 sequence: CASSLLQETQYF. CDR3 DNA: TGTGCCAGCAGTTTACTCCAAGAGACCCAGTACTTC.

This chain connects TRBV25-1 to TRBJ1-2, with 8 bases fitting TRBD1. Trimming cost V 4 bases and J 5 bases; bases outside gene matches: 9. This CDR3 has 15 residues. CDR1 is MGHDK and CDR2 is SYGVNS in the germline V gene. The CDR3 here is CASSAIVQGGYGYTF. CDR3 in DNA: TGTGCCAGCAGTGCCATCGTACAGGGGGGGTATGGCTACACCTTC.

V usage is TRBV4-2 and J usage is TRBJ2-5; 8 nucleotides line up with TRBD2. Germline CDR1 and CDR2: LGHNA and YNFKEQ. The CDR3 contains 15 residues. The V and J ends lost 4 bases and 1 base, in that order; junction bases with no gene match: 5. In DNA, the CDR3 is TGTGCCAGCAGCCCAGTCGGGGGGGCCCAAGAGACCCAGTACTTC. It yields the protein CASSPVGGAQETQYF.